The 3 T cell receptor beta chains below all came from one sample that was sequenced in a study of Ad26.COV2.S vaccination and SARS-CoV-2 variants. The data were produced by immunoSEQ multiplex PCR, yet TCRdb's version contains in-frame clones alone and is incomplete. Here the sample spans hundreds of thousands of clones, around 90% being singletons. Treatment noted: around 19 received Ad26.COV2.S at low or high dose, single or two shots; 5 received placebo; per-sample allocation not given. Sampling was done on day 63 after the first vaccine or placebo injection. The specimen was peripheral blood, collected in a trial of Ad26.COV2.S vaccine versus placebo. The source is a person aged 18-65 years who received the Ad26.COV2.S COVID-19 vaccine or a placebo.

The DNA of the CDR3 is TGTGCCAGCACGCCACAGGGGACAGATACGCAGTATTTT. Translation: CASTPQGTDTQYF. This chain connects TRBV7-9 to TRBJ2-3; 7 bases are a match to TRBD1. J gave up 3 bases and V 7 bases, and 4 bases lay outside the gene matches. This CDR3 spans 13 amino acids. Germline V gives CDR1 SEHNR, CDR2 FQNEAQ (reference sequence).

This clone has a single count. The gene calls are TRBV3-1 (or the pseudogene TRBV3-2) and TRBJ1-5; possibly TRBD1 for D (5 bases). Trimming cost V 1 base and J 0 bases, with 16 bases left between them. Germline V CDR1 and CDR2: LGHDT, YNNKEL (reference sequence). The CDR3 length is 18 residues. CDR3: CASSQAHSGTGSNQPQHF. CDR3 DNA sequence: TGTGCCAGCAGCCAAGCCCATTCCGGGACGGGTAGCAATCAGCCCCAGCATTTT.

This clone has a single count. The genes are TRBV21-1 and TRBJ2-7; the table gives TRBD2 as D, unverified against the DNA. TRBV21-1 is deemed a pseudogene. CDR3 length equals 15 residues. Written as DNA, the CDR3 is TGTGCCAGCAGCAAAGAGCCGGAGGGGTCCTACGAGCAGTACTTC. Protein product: CASSKEPEGSYEQYF.